This TCR beta chain was recorded in a study of PD-1 blockade in classical Hodgkin lymphoma (dated by TCRdb to 2018 to 2021). Regarding the research as a whole: Nivolumab dosing was 3 mg/kg intravenously every 2 weeks, continuing until either disease progression or unacceptable toxicity. The study used CyTOF and TCR beta sequencing to define a peripheral blood immune signature of response to PD-1 blockade in classical Hodgkin lymphoma. The paper as a whole reports these results and caveats: Diversity was lower in patients who began nivolumab less than 1 year after ASCT, so these patients were left out of later analyses to avoid confounding by immune reconstitution. The study was restricted to a single clinical trial cohort, and the causes of repertoire differences, possibly disease activity or prior therapy, were left undefined. Newly diagnosed patients were reported to have lower baseline TCR diversity than healthy donors, and relapsed/refractory patients were reported to have lower baseline TCR diversity still. By C4D1, a significant rise was seen in CD4+ TCR diversity but not in CD8+ TCR diversity (p=0.0027 vs p=0.16), and the rise was most apparent among complete responders (p=0.02). Trial patients with a complete response had baseline diversity similar to that of newly diagnosed patients, while partial responders and progressors had significantly lower diversity.

The sample's time point label, decoded: cycle 4 day 1 (C4D1), after six to seven weeks of nivolumab. Every trial patient had relapsed after autologous stem cell transplantation, and cohorts A, B and C differed in prior brentuximab vedotin exposure. The trial cohort was composed of some 57 patients with relapsed/refractory classical Hodgkin lymphoma, for whom complete response, partial response or progressive disease was recorded as best overall response. Trial patients were treated with single-agent nivolumab in the multi-cohort phase II CheckMate 205 trial. An independent review committee assessed best overall response by applying the 2007 International Working Group response criteria. PBMCs from the trial were collected at three points: immediately before nivolumab initiation (C1D1), and during therapy at cycle 2 day 1 and cycle 4 day 1. Peripheral blood was collected in 8 mL Vacutainer Cell Preparation Tubes, from which PBMCs were isolated by centrifugation and then cryopreserved.

With respect to this clone: The specificity of this receptor is unknown. No clone much larger than this one lies a single base away; base qualities are absent.

The Qiagen DNeasy kit was used to extract genomic DNA both from unsorted PBMCs and from the negatively selected CD4+ and CD8+ fractions. TCR beta CDR3 regions were subjected to amplification by immunoSEQ multiplex PCR with primers that anneal to V and J segments. A synthetic immune receptor repertoire was used to minimize amplification bias, and remaining bias was computationally removed after sequencing. As for the authors' bioinformatics: Custom Python scripts were used to quantify repertoire diversity as the Shannon entropy index. The unsorted, CD4+ and CD8+ repertoires were each analyzed separately, with the exception of combined analyses, where CD4+ and CD8+ sequences were merged in silico. A clone counted as expanded when the clone's frequency after treatment rose at least 2-fold relative to C1D1, and clones undetected at baseline were given a pseudocount of 0.5. Singleton clones were defined as clones with 0 or 1 copy at C1D1, and non-singleton clones were defined as clones with 2 or more copies. Clones expanded in unsorted samples were labelled as CD4+, CD8+ or unknown by matching protein sequences in sorted samples from the same patient. Wilcoxon tests on paired samples were used to test changes in diversity from C1D1 to C4D1. TCRdb holds this immuneACCESS table with in-frame rearrangements only. Some clones are missing; in checked studies, unresolved V genes explain under half, and the rest has no known cause. Clone size and the V and J calls come from that table; the DNA yielded D and trimming. The sample table contains about 96,000 clones; only one count was recorded for roughly 91% of them. Jointly, the top ten make up just under 2% of the sample.

The CDR3 goes from the cysteine to the phenylalanine over 10 residues. Only the CDR3 part of the read is kept: 30 bases, read in frame from the first base. V and J lose 6 bases and 10 bases, and a span of 10 bases separates them. As encoded in the germline V gene, CDR1 is MNHEY while CDR2 is SVGAGI. This clonotype was sampled from a human donor with classical Hodgkin lymphoma. This specimen consisted of peripheral blood mononuclear cells (PBMCs), obtained before the fourth cycle of nivolumab. In this chain, TRBV6-5 is recombined with TRBJ2-7, with the D call perhaps TRBD1 or TRBD2, each one matching 5 bases. The bases read TGTGCCAGCAGCTCGGGACCTCAGTACTTC. Its translation is CASSSGPQYF.